This T cell receptor (beta chain) stems from a study of cytomegalovirus exposure and HLA in healthy donors. Trimming took off 9 bases at V and 2 bases at J, with 17 bases between the two ends. This CDR3 has 14 amino acids. CDR1 is MNHNY and CDR2 is SVGAGI in the germline V gene (reference sequence). The PCR employed 60 Vbeta primers together with 13 Jbeta primers. Generated by immunoSEQ multiplex PCR, the TCRdb table keeps only in-frame clones and is missing some. Recorded here are fewer than 150,000 clones; the top ten clones represent 3% to 4.5%. Sequenced: PBMCs. The TCR originated in a man in his late teens or twenties in good health and CMV-seronegative. The chain carries TRBV6-6 and TRBJ2-7; the D gene is possibly TRBD2 (6 bases). CDR3 DNA sequence: TGTGCCAGTCGGATACGGGACTCACCCTACGAGCAGTACTTC. Its translation: CASRIRDSPYEQYF.